This T cell receptor beta chain appears in the sequencing data of a study of shared T cell receptors in the human thymus (dated by TCRdb to 2020 to 2023). The study in broad terms: The study examined how self-reactive, shared T-cell receptor alpha chains are generated in the human thymus.

Concerning this clone itself: Its antigen has not been determined. Per-base quality was not reported, and no clone a single base away is much larger than it.

Library creation used the immunoSEQ multiplex PCR assay. As stored in TCRdb, this immuneACCESS dataset retains in-frame rearrangements with V and J assigned. A fraction of the clones does not appear; measured against another copy, unresolved V genes explain less than half of the discrepancy, and the remainder lacks a known reason. This sample holds roughly 700,000 clones; 85% to 90% were observed only once. Jointly, the top ten make up about 0.01% of the sample. The trim is 2 bases for V and 4 bases for J, with a gap of 17 bases between the germline ends. The CDR3 spans 17 residues, from the cysteine through the phenylalanine. The read is trimmed to its CDR3 DNA, 51 bases read in frame from base 1. CDR1 and CDR2 are drawn from the germline V gene (reference sequence): MNHEY, SMNVEV. The data were also submitted as part of a second study, on human thymus T cells. The other study reports the following: The donors were immunologically healthy infants in Finland who had open corrective cardiac surgery for congenital heart defects. The thymus tissue came from surgical resects taken out during corrective cardiac surgery. Biased V and J gene segment usage appeared to be present in both thymic and peripheral blood repertoires. The related research reported highly overlapping thymic TCR repertoires among unrelated individuals. The study characterized TCR alpha and beta repertoires from under 10 infant thymus samples and a few related peripheral blood samples. Donor ages ranging from roughly 7 to 250 days were recorded, and five to seven male and a couple of female infants were included in the cohort. Thymocytes were mechanically released from the tissue and were stored as pellets of roughly 9-33 million cells at -70 degrees C. A QIAsymphony instrument was used to extract genomic DNA from the frozen cell pellets. TCRB and TCRAD loci were amplified from a standardized quantity of quality-controlled genomic DNA using the immunoSEQ multiplex PCR assay. Amplicons spanned the V(D)J region at a length sufficient to cover the CDR3 and identify V and J genes. The amplicons were sequenced on an Illumina platform via the commercial immunoSEQ service. Primer bias and sequencing errors were corrected as previously described, and TCRAD and TCRB definitions were based on the IMGT database. immunoSEQ Analyzer 3.0 and VDJTools were used for repertoire analysis, which covered basic statistics, V/J segment usage, diversity estimates, rarefaction and pairwise overlap. Diversity was estimated with Chao1, ChaoE, Efron-Thisted, Shannon and inverse Simpson indices, and also on datasets down-sampled to the smallest sample. Repertoire overlap was assessed by strict matching of CDR3 nucleotide sequence, V gene and J gene, and clustering was done by Jaccard-based multidimensional scaling. On average, thymus samples gave 650,000 to 1,000,000 unique TCRB clonotypes, whereas blood samples gave approximately 84,000.

Material: thymocytes. This receptor was taken from a boy less than two years old with a congenital heart defect. Donor details come from another sample of the same person, matched by shared clones. In this chain, TRBV27 is recombined with TRBJ1-4; the D gene is perhaps TRBD1, on 6 matching bases. The nucleotide sequence reads as follows: TGTGCCAGCAGTTTAAGCCCCACGAACAGGGATAATGAAAAACTGTTTTTT. This translates into CASSLSPTNRDNEKLFF. The full variable domain, with segments outside the CDR3 supplied by the reference TRBV27 and TRBJ1-4 proteins, appears as EAQVTQNPRYLITVTGKKLTVTCSQNMNHEYMSWYRQDPGLGLRQIYYSMNVEVTDKGDVPEGYKVSRKEKRNFPLILESPSPNQTSLYFCASSLSPTNRDNEKLFFGSGTQLSVL.